The entry below gives a single T cell receptor (beta chain) sequence along with its context. One entry per CDR3 protein results from TCRdb running MiXCR on the 5' RACE reads. The table has fewer than 350,000 distinct CDR3 sequences, about 8.9% seen once. This specimen comes from a study of identical twins. These data were also reused for a study on yellow fever vaccine responses in identical twins.

The sequenced material came from memory (CD45RO+) T cells sorted from blood. The TCR originated in a woman aged 18-29 years in good health.

For the CDR3, the DNA is TGTGCCAGCAGTTCGAGACTAGCGGGGGGCGGCTACGAGCAGTACTTC. Translating gives CASSSRLAGGGYEQYF. The chain employs TRBV12-3 or TRBV12-4 and TRBJ2-7, with 13 bases aligning to TRBD2. This CDR3 spans 16 amino acids. Germline trimming cut 4 bases from V and 3 bases from J; bases unmatched to any gene: 6.